Presented here are 15 T cell receptor beta chains from one specimen sequenced in a study of identical twins. TCRdb reanalysed the 5' RACE reads using MiXCR and keeps one entry per CDR3 protein. The sample has a few hundred thousand distinct CDR3 sequences; approximately 12% are singletons. In addition, the sample was reused for a study of yellow fever vaccine responses in identical twins.

Source material: memory (CD45RO+) T cells sorted from blood. These receptor sequences come from a woman aged 18-29 years in good health.

The chain carries TRBV28 and TRBJ2-3, with TRBD1 matching 9 bases. The CDR3 runs to 15 residues. Germline trimming cut 5 bases from V and 3 bases from J; bases unmatched to any gene: 6. Per germline, CDR1 MDHEN and CDR2 SYDVKM. For the CDR3, the DNA is TGTGCCAGCAGTGCCCGGGACAGGGCGACAGATACGCAGTATTTT. Amino acid sequence: CASSARDRATDTQYF.

The chain recombines TRBV6-4 with TRBJ2-6; D unresolved. V was pared by 0 bases and J by 0 bases, with 9 bases between. Germline V gives CDR1 MRHNA, CDR2 SNTAGT. CDR3 length: 17 amino acids. The CDR3 region has the DNA TGTGCCAGCAGTGACTCAGGACGTAGCTCTGGGGCCAACGTCCTGACTTTC. Its translation: CASSDSGRSSGANVLTF.

This clonotype was observed at least ten times. This chain joins TRBV7-2 and TRBJ2-7; TRBD2 might be the D (5 bases). This CDR3 contains 14 residues. Looked up from germline, CDR1 is SGHTA and CDR2 is FQGNSA. V was clipped by 2 bases and J by 4 bases, with 12 bases between them. The CDR3 reads CASSLTWGEYEQYF. In nucleotides, the CDR3 is TGTGCCAGCAGCTTAACATGGGGAGAGTACGAGCAGTACTTC.

This clonotype was seen repeatedly, ten times or more. The V and J genes are TRBV2 and TRBJ2-7, with 12 positions matching TRBD2. V shed 6 bases, J shed 5 bases, and the junction held 5 bases outside the gene matches. The germline gives CDR1 SNHLY, CDR2 FYNNEI. CDR3 length: 14 amino acids. CDR3 bases: TGTGCCAGCAGGGCGGGACTAGCGGGCCACGAGCAGTACTTC. As protein: CASRAGLAGHEQYF.

This clonotype was counted many times. The J gene is TRBJ2-1, the V gene TRBV20-1; maybe TRBD2 (6 bases). The CDR3 spans 14 residues. Per germline, CDR1 DFQATT and CDR2 SNEGSKA (reference sequence). Trimming stripped 2 bases from V and 3 bases from J, with 11 bases between. The chain's CDR3 is CSARSGEDYNEQFF. The CDR3 bases are TGCAGTGCTAGATCGGGGGAAGACTACAATGAGCAGTTCTTC.

Points on this clonotype: It is unclear where the CDR3 begins or ends on the DNA, so no DNA is shown, and the CDR3 is as TCRdb lists it. The rearrangement links TRBV6-4 to TRBJ2-2. CDR1 MRHNA and CDR2 SNTAGT come from the germline V gene. The CDR3 is 15 amino acids in total, end residues counted. CDR3 sequence: CASSSSGANTGELFF.

This clonotype was observed a handful of times. The chain uses TRBV3-1 and TRBJ2-7; the D is unclear. The V gene lost 1 base and the J gene lost 4 bases, with 17 bases spanning the gap. The V gene's germline CDR1 is LGHDT and CDR2 YNNKEL (reference sequence). CDR3 length: 16 amino acids. CDR3 DNA sequence: TGTGCCAGCAGCCAAGGATTAAAGGGCACCCCGTACGAGCAGTACTTC. It translates to CASSQGLKGTPYEQYF.

This clonotype was observed a few times. The rearrangement joins TRBV29-1 to TRBJ2-3, with D perhaps TRBD1 (6 bases). The CDR3 is made up of 14 amino acids. Germline loops: CDR1 SQVTM, CDR2 ANQGSEA. V lost 7 bases, J lost 0 bases, and 14 bases lay in between. The CDR3 bases are TGCAGCGCGACAGGTCCTCCTAGCACAGATACGCAGTATTTT. Protein sequence: CSATGPPSTDTQYF.

The J gene is TRBJ1-2, the V gene TRBV20-1; TRBD1 agrees at 7 bases. The V segment lost 1 base and the J segment 5 bases; nucleotides outside the gene matches: 4. This CDR3 contains 13 residues. In germline, CDR1 is DFQATT, CDR2 SNEGSKA (reference sequence). The CDR3 nucleotides read TGCAGTGCTAGAGTCCGGGACAGTTATGGCTACACCTTC. Protein product: CSARVRDSYGYTF.

The chain carries TRBV4-2 and TRBJ2-7; 12 bases agree with TRBD2. CDR1 and CDR2 from the germline V gene are LGHNA and YNFKEQ. CDR3 size: 19 residues. Trimming removed 5 bases from V and 5 bases from J; junction bases left unmatched: 19. The DNA for the CDR3 is TGTGCCAGCAGCAAAAGGGGACTTGGGACTAGCGGGCGTGTGAACGAGCAGTACTTC. Its protein is CASSKRGLGTSGRVNEQYF.

This clonotype showed up many times. The chain uses TRBV7-8 and TRBJ2-2; 7 nucleotides align to TRBD1. The germline gives CDR1 SGHVS, CDR2 FQNEAQ. The junction had 4 bases not matched to a gene; V was cut back by 5 bases and J by 1 base. CDR3 size: 15 residues. CDR3 in DNA: TGTGCCAGCAGCACCCGGACAGGGAACACCGGGGAGCTGTTTTTT. Its translation is CASSTRTGNTGELFF.

The chain is built from TRBV7-8 and TRBJ2-5; weak D call: TRBD1 (6 bases). This CDR3 has 17 amino acids. Trimming cost V 2 bases and J 2 bases, with 18 bases left between them. From germline, CDR1 is SGHVS and CDR2 FQNEAQ. The CDR3, as DNA: TGTGCCAGCAGCTTAAGTGCTTACCAGGGGCGACAAGAGACCCAGTACTTC. Protein product: CASSLSAYQGRQETQYF.

This clonotype turned up a few times. The rearrangement joins TRBV4-3 to TRBJ1-6; D possibly corresponds to TRBD1 (5 bases). From germline, CDR1 is LGHNA and CDR2 YSLEER. The CDR3 is 15 residues long. V shed 6 bases and J shed 8 bases, with 17 bases lying between them. CDR3 region: CASRRDATGDSPLHF. CDR3 bases: TGCGCCAGCAGAAGGGACGCAACTGGGGATTCACCCCTCCACTTT.

This clonotype was found many times. The rearrangement links TRBV12-3 or TRBV12-4 to TRBJ2-2; D may be TRBD2 (5 bases). The CDR3 totals 14 residues. V was shortened by 7 bases and J by 1 base, with 10 bases between the two germline ends. The CDR3 coding sequence is TGTGCCAGCAAACTAGGGTTGAACACCGGGGAGCTGTTTTTT. Translation gives CASKLGLNTGELFF.

This chain connects TRBV9 to TRBJ2-1; tentative D call: TRBD1 (6 bases). This CDR3 comprises 15 residues. Trimming pared 6 bases from V and 0 bases from J, leaving 13 bases between. Germline V gene sequence: CDR1 SGDLS, CDR2 YYNGEE. The CDR3 region has the DNA TGTGCCAGCACGCCCAGGGGTAGCTCCTACAATGAGCAGTTCTTC. Amino acid sequence: CASTPRGSSYNEQFF.